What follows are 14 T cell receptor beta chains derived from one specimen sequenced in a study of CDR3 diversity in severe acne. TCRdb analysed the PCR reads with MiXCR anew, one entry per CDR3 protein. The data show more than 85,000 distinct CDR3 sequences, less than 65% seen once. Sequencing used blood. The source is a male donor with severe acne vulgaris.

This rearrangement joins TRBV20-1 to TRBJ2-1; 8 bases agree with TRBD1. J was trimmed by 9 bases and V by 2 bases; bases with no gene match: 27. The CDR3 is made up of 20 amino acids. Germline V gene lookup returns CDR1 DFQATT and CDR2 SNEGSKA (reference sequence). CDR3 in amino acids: CSARPPLLRAWGQGAIEQFF. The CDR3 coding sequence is TGCAGTGCTAGACCCCCTTTACTCAGGGCGTGGGGGCAGGGGGCGATTGAGCAGTTCTTC.

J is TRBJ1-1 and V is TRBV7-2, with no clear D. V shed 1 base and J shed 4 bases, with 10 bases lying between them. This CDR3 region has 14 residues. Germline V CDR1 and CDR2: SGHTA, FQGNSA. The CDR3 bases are TGTGCCAGCAGCTTAGAAGGTTGGTTCACTGAAGCTTTCTTT. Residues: CASSLEGWFTEAFF.

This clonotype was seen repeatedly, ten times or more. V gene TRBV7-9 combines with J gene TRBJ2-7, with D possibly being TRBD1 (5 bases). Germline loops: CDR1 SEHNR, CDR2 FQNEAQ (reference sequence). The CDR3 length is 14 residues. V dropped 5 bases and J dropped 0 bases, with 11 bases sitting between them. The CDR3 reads CASSLVQDSYEQYF. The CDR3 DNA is TGTGCCAGCAGCCTGGTACAGGACTCCTACGAGCAGTACTTC.

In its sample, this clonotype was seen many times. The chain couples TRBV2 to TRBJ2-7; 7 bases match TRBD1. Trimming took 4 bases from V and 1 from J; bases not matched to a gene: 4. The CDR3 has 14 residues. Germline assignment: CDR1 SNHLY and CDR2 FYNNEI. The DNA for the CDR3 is TGTGCCAGCAGTGCTCAGGGGGAATCCTACGAGCAGTACTTC. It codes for CASSAQGESYEQYF.

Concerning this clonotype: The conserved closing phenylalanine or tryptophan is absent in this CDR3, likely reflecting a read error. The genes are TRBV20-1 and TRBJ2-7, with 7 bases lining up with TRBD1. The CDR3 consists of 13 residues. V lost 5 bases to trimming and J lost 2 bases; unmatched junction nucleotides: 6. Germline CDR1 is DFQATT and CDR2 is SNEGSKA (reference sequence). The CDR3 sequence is CSAFNRGAYEQYL. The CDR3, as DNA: TGCAGTGCTTTTAACAGGGGTGCCTACGAGCAGTACCTC.

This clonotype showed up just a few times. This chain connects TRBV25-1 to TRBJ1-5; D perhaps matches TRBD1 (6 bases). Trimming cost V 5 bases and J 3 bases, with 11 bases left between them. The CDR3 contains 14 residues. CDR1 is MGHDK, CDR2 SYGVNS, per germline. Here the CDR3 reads CASSRQEPNQPQHF. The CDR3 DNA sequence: TGTGCCAGCAGTCGACAGGAACCCAATCAGCCCCAGCATTTT.

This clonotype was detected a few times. The CDR3 reads CASSLVGSSNQPQHF. The DNA for the CDR3 is TGTGCCAGCAGCTTAGTGGGTTCTAGCAATCAGCCCCAGCATTTT. This chain uses TRBV7-9 with TRBJ1-5; D not certain. V was clipped by 1 base and J by 0 bases, with 7 bases between them. The CDR3 is made up of 15 amino acids. Germline V gene data show CDR1 as SEHNR and CDR2 as FQNEAQ (reference sequence).

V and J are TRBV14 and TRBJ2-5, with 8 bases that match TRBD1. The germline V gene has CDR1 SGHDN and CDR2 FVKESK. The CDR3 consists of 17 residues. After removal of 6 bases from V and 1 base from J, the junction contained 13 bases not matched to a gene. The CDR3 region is CASSFEETGVGQETQYF. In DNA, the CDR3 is TGTGCCAGCAGTTTTGAGGAGACAGGGGTAGGCCAAGAGACCCAGTACTTC.

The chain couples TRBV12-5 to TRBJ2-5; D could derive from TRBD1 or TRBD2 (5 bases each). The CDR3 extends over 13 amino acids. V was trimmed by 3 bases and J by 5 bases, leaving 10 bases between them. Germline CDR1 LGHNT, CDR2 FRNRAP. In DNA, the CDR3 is TGTGCTAGTGGTTTCGGGGCAGCGGAGACCCAGTACTTC. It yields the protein CASGFGAAETQYF.

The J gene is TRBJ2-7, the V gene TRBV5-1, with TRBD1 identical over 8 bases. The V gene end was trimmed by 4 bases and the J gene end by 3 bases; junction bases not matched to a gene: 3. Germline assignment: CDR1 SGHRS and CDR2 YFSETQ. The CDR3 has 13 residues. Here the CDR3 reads CASSVDRGYEQYF. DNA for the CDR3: TGCGCCAGCAGCGTCGACAGGGGCTACGAGCAGTACTTC. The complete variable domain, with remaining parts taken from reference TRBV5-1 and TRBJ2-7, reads KAGVTQTPRYLIKTRGQQVTLSCSPISGHRSVSWYQQTPGQGLQFLFEYFSETQRNKGNFPGRFSGRQFSNSRSEMNVSTLELGDSALYLCASSVDRGYEQYFGPGTRLTVT.

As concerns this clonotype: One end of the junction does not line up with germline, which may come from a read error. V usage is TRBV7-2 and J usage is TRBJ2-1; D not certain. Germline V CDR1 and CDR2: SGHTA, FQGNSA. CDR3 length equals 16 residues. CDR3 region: CAGSPFPLCSYNEQFF. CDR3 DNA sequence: TGTGCCGGCAGCCCCTTCCCACTGTGCTCCTACAATGAGCAGTTCTTC.

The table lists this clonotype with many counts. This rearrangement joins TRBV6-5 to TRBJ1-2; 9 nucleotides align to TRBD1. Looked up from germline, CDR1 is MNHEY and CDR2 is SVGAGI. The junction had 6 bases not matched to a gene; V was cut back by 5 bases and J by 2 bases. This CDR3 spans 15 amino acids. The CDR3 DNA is TGTGCCAGCAGTGATCCGGGACAGGGAAACTATGGCTACACCTTC. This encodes CASSDPGQGNYGYTF.

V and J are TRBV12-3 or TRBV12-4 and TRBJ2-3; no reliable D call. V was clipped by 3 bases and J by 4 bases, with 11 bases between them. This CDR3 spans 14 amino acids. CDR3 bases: TGTGCCAGCAGTTTGTTTGTAGACGCAGATACGCAGTATTTT. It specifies CASSLFVDADTQYF.

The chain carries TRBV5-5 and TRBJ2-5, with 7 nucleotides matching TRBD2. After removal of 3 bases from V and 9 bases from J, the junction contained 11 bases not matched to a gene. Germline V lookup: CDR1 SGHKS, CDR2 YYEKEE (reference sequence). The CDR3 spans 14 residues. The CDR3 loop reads CASSSLAVTRSQYF. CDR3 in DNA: TGTGCCAGCAGCTCCCTAGCGGTTACCCGGTCCCAGTACTTC.